This TCR beta chain was identified during a study of shared clonotypes between healthy human individuals. CD8 cells regarded as naive lacked CD45RO, were positively chosen for CCR7, and omitted terminally differentiated effector memory CD45RA+ cells. CDR3 length: 14 amino acids. CDR1 and CDR2 (germline): MDHEN, SYDVKM. Trimming shortened V by 7 bases and J by 0 bases, and 10 bases separated the two germline ends. The authors distributed each subset's genomic DNA evenly over several immunoSEQ plates. Per the study methods: ImmunoSEQ yielded junction-only sequences lacking quality scores, so filtering differed. The table came from immunoSEQ multiplex PCR; TCRdb's copy has only in-frame clones and leaves some out. V, J and clone size are those of that table, while D and trimming were read from the DNA. The sample lists about 2.2 million clones, around 95% seen once, with about 1.6% in the top ten. This clone was detected a few times.

The chain recombines TRBV28 with TRBJ1-5; tentatively, D is TRBD1 (6 bases). The material sequenced was naive CD8+ T cells from PBMCs. The TCR sequence derives from a man younger than 30 in good health. Some clones in this sample may be carry-over from other donors' samples. The CDR3 region is CASTVDSSNQPQHF. The CDR3 DNA reads as TGTGCCAGCACCGTGGACAGTAGCAATCAGCCCCAGCATTTT.